This T cell receptor (beta chain) was sequenced for a study of PD-1 blockade in classical Hodgkin lymphoma. The protocol was immunoSEQ multiplex PCR, while the TCRdb copy is restricted to in-frame clones and leaves out a portion. Of roughly 42,000 clones listed, 60% to 85% are singletons. Germline CDR1 SGDLS, CDR2 YYNGEE. The CDR3 has 12 residues. Trimming shortened V by 6 bases and J by 1 base, and 4 bases separated the two germline ends. Concerning this clone itself: Its antigen is not identified.

Each and every patient relapsed after autologous stem cell transplantation, and patients got differing brentuximab vedotin exposure. Overall study findings and caveats: While CD8+ TCR diversity did not rise significantly by C4D1, CD4+ TCR diversity did. Exclusion applied to patients who initiated nivolumab less than 1 year following ASCT.

The sample here was peripheral blood mononuclear cells (PBMCs), taken at baseline. V is TRBV9 and J is TRBJ2-2; D gene ambiguous. The receptor's source is a human donor with classical Hodgkin lymphoma. The CDR3 coding sequence is TGTGCCAGCACCAAGAACACCGGGGAGCTGTTTTTT. Protein sequence: CASTKNTGELFF.